These 20 T cell receptor beta chains were sequenced from one sample in a study of blood T cell repertoires in COVID-19. TCRdb's table, derived via immunoSEQ multiplex PCR, lists solely in-frame clones and lacks some. Among hundreds of thousands of clones, more than 70% were seen once, and the ten largest hold about 2.1%. The material sequenced was PBMCs or T cells enriched from blood (not recorded which). These receptors were obtained from a woman aged 50 to 60 who had recovered from COVID-19.

This rearrangement joins TRBV15 to TRBJ2-2; the match to TRBD1 covers 10 bases. The V gene end was trimmed by 8 bases and the J gene end by 3 bases; junction bases not matched to a gene: 6. The CDR3 runs 15 residues. In germline, CDR1 is LNHNV, CDR2 YYDKDF (reference sequence). CDR3 DNA sequence: TGTGCCACCGGGGGGGGACAGGGGCACACCGGGGAGCTGTTTTTT. Its protein product is CATGGGQGHTGELFF.

This chain joins TRBV18 and TRBJ1-4; the D gene is possibly TRBD1 (6 bases). The V gene's germline CDR1 is KGHSH and CDR2 LQKENI. V was shortened by 2 bases and J by 5 bases, with 9 bases between the two germline ends. This CDR3 spans 14 amino acids. The CDR3 DNA reads TGTGCCAGCTCACCAACAGGGTCCAATGAAAAACTGTTTTTT. Its protein product is CASSPTGSNEKLFF.

The CDR3 here is CASSFKRTGELFF. CDR3 coding DNA: TGTGCCAGCAGCTTTAAGAGAACCGGGGAGCTGTTTTTT. The V call is TRBV11-3, the J call TRBJ2-2; D is uncertain. The CDR3 contains 13 residues. Germline V gives CDR1 SGHNT, CDR2 YENEEA. V gave up 3 bases and J gave up 5 bases, with 7 bases separating them.

The chain uses TRBV5-1 and TRBJ1-1; 10 bases fit TRBD1. Unmatched junction bases numbered 7, after V lost 5 bases and J lost 3 bases. CDR1 and CDR2 (germline): SGHRS, YFSETQ. The CDR3 has 15 residues. CDR3 loop: CASSRDGTGDTEAFF. Here the CDR3 DNA reads TGCGCCAGCAGTCGGGACGGGACAGGGGACACTGAAGCTTTCTTT.

This clone was seen only once. In DNA, the CDR3 is TGTGCCAGCTCACCAAGAGGTCGGAGCTCCTACGAGCAGTACTTC. Translated: CASSPRGRSSYEQYF. J is TRBJ2-7 and V is TRBV18; D gene uncertain. Germline CDR1 and CDR2: KGHSH and LQKENI. Trimming took 2 bases from V and 0 from J, leaving 11 bases between them. The CDR3 consists of 15 residues.

The CDR3 nucleotides read TGTGCCAGCAGCCGAGGACAGGGGGCAAATGGCTACACCTTC. It translates to CASSRGQGANGYTF. The gene calls are TRBV5-4 and TRBJ1-2, with 11 bases matching TRBD1. V dropped 4 bases and J dropped 6; count of bases not matched to a gene: 5. Germline V gene lookup returns CDR1 SGHNT and CDR2 YYREEE (reference sequence). The CDR3 runs 14 residues.

The rearrangement joins TRBV11-2 to TRBJ2-1; 15 nucleotides line up with TRBD2. The CDR3 sequence is 14 residues long. From germline, CDR1 is SGHAT and CDR2 FQNNGV. Trimming at V came to 3 bases and at J to 9 bases, leaving 0 bases not matched to a gene. The CDR3 coding sequence is TGTGCCAGCAGCTTGGGACTAGCGGGAGGTGAGCAGTTCTTC. This encodes CASSLGLAGGEQFF.

CDR3 bases: TGTGCCAGCAGCTTAGAGGGGGGGCCCTACGAGCAGTACTTC. It translates to CASSLEGGPYEQYF. The chain couples TRBV11-3 to TRBJ2-7, with D possibly matching TRBD2 (7 bases). Germline lookup yields CDR1 SGHNT and CDR2 YENEEA. Deletions cut 0 bases from V and 2 bases from J, with 8 bases between. The CDR3 sequence is 14 residues long.

This sequence joins TRBV27 and TRBJ2-3; weak D call: TRBD2 (5 bases). This CDR3 comprises 15 residues. Germline V gene lookup returns CDR1 MNHEY and CDR2 SMNVEV (reference sequence). V lost 3 bases and J lost 1, with 11 bases in between. CDR3 amino acids: CASSFGLAGTDTQYF. DNA of the CDR3: TGTGCCAGCAGTTTTGGGCTAGCAGGCACAGATACGCAGTATTTT.

This chain connects TRBV19 to TRBJ1-6; D is uncertain. V was clipped by 6 bases and J by 0 bases, with 18 bases between them. The germline V gene has CDR1 LNHDA and CDR2 SQIVND (reference sequence). CDR3 size: 18 residues. As DNA, the CDR3 is TGTGCCAGTAGCATACGAACAGCTTTAAGCTCCTATAATTCACCCCTCCACTTT. Amino acids: CASSIRTALSSYNSPLHF.

The V and J genes are TRBV28 and TRBJ2-7, with D unclear. Germline V gene sequence: CDR1 MDHEN, CDR2 SYDVKM. V lost 4 bases to trimming and J lost 2 bases, with 15 bases between them. CDR3 length equals 15 residues. In nucleotides, the CDR3 is TGTGCCAGCAGTTATGTCCTAGTCGCGACCTACGAGCAGTACTTC. Its protein is CASSYVLVATYEQYF.

The chain's CDR3 is CASSITGNTGELFF. CDR3 nucleotides: TGTGCCAGTAGTATAACAGGGAACACCGGGGAGCTGTTTTTT. The V call is TRBV19, the J call TRBJ2-2; TRBD1 is a possible D gene (5 bases). The CDR3 has 14 amino acids. Germline V gene lookup returns CDR1 LNHDA and CDR2 SQIVND (reference sequence). V dropped 2 bases and J dropped 1 base, with 5 bases sitting between them.

In this sample, this clone turned up a few times. This rearrangement joins TRBV11-3 to TRBJ1-2; D is possibly TRBD1 (6 bases). This CDR3 spans 12 amino acids. V was trimmed by 0 bases and J by 7 bases, leaving 6 bases between them. Germline CDR1 and CDR2: SGHNT and YENEEA. The CDR3, as DNA: TGTGCCAGCAGCTTAGAAGGGGGTGGCTACACCTTC. Translating it yields CASSLEGGGYTF.

Of note for this clone: The sample carries other DNA sequences with the same CDR3. The V call is TRBV24-1, the J call TRBJ2-5, with D perhaps TRBD2 (5 bases). Germline V gene data show CDR1 as KGHDR and CDR2 as SFDVKD. The V and J ends lost 7 bases and 2 bases respectively, with 10 bases between them. The CDR3 is made up of 13 amino acids. CDR3 nucleotides: TGTGCCACCAGCGAGGGCGGGCAAGAGACCCAGTACTTC. Residues: CATSEGGQETQYF.

J is TRBJ2-3 and V is TRBV30; perhaps TRBD2 as D (7 bases). The V and J ends lost 3 bases and 0 bases respectively, with 10 bases between them. This CDR3 has 14 amino acids. Germline lookup yields CDR1 GTSNPN and CDR2 SVGIG (reference sequence). CDR3 sequence reads: CAWRRGHSTDTQYF. The CDR3, as DNA: TGTGCCTGGAGGCGGGGGCATAGCACAGATACGCAGTATTTT.

The chain couples TRBV18 to TRBJ2-5, with 9 bases identical to TRBD1. The germline V gene has CDR1 KGHSH and CDR2 LQKENI. Losses at the gene ends were 5 bases for V and 5 bases for J; bases not matched to a gene: 9. The CDR3 contains 15 residues. The CDR3 here is CASSAYRGPEETQYF. CDR3 sequence (DNA): TGTGCCAGCTCAGCTTACAGGGGGCCGGAGGAGACCCAGTACTTC. Combining the CDR3 with reference TRBV18 and TRBJ2-5 gives the whole variable domain NAGVMQNPRHLVRRRGQEARLRCSPMKGHSHVYWYRQLPEEGLKFMVYLQKENIIDESGMPKERFSAEFPKEGPSILRIQQVVRGDSAAYFCASSAYRGPEETQYFGPGTRLLVL.

A few counts support this clone. The chain combines TRBV7-2 with TRBJ2-7, with TRBD2 as a possible D gene (5 bases). CDR1 SGHTA and CDR2 FQGNSA come from the germline V gene. With 1 base removed from V and 0 bases from J, the gap between germline ends came to 13 bases. The length of the CDR3 is 16 residues. The CDR3 nucleotides are TGTGCCAGCAGCTTAGGGCGCAGCGGAGCCTCCTACGAGCAGTACTTC. It yields the protein CASSLGRSGASYEQYF.

The gene calls are TRBV2 and TRBJ2-7; TRBD1 might be the D (6 bases). The CDR3 runs to 15 residues. V lost 7 bases and J 1 base, leaving 17 bases between the germline ends. Germline V gene data show CDR1 as SNHLY and CDR2 as FYNNEI. This chain's CDR3 is CASKLQPTGSYEQYF. The DNA for the CDR3 is TGTGCCAGCAAACTTCAACCCACAGGGTCCTACGAGCAGTACTTC.

The chain recombines TRBV5-1 with TRBJ2-3; TRBD2 agrees at 16 bases. Germline V lookup: CDR1 SGHRS, CDR2 YFSETQ. Trimming removed 4 bases from V and 1 base from J; junction bases left unmatched: 3. The CDR3 totals 17 residues. CDR3 coding DNA: TGCGCCAGCAGCCCGGGACTAGCGGGGGGGCGCACAGATACGCAGTATTTT. Encoded protein: CASSPGLAGGRTDTQYF.

This clone was recorded once. The chain links TRBV10-1 to TRBJ1-5, with 11 nucleotides matching TRBD1. The V gene's germline CDR1 is WNHNN and CDR2 SYGVQD (reference sequence). CDR3 length equals 19 residues. Germline trimming cut 6 bases from V and 0 bases from J; bases unmatched to any gene: 13. The DNA for the CDR3 is TGCGCCAGCAGGGGACAGGGGGACGCAACACTGTGTAGCAATCAGCCCCAGCATTTT. This sequence encodes CASRGQGDATLCSNQPQHF.